This is a list of T cell receptor beta chains from one sample in a study of CD8 T cells in Susac syndrome. A single record per CDR3 protein comes from TCRdb applying MiXCR to the immunoSEQ multiplex PCR reads. The data show over 150,000 distinct CDR3 sequences, around 96% seen once. The sequenced sample consisted of CD4+ T cells from PBMCs. These receptor sequences come from a human donor with Susac syndrome. Both conserved end residues are part of each CDR3. The D gene is left open where the match is weak. Expanded clones get a size class; other rows say once, few or many, or leave the size out.

v_gene: TRBV29-1
d_gene: -
abundance: -
j_gene: TRBJ1-2
CDR3aa: CSVETNLVYTF
CDR3nt: TGCAGCGTTGAAACGAATCTTGTCTACACCTTC

v_gene: TRBV6-2/TRBV6-3
d_gene: -
abundance: -
j_gene: TRBJ1-1
CDR3aa: CASRSHRERTEAFF
CDR3nt: TGTGCCAGCAGGAGCCACAGGGAACGCACTGAAGCTTTCTTT

v_gene: TRBV5-1
d_gene: -
abundance: -
j_gene: TRBJ1-1
CDR3aa: CASSSRQGDTEAFF
CDR3nt: TGCGCCAGCAGCTCAAGGCAGGGCGACACTGAAGCTTTCTTT

v_gene: TRBV15
d_gene: -
abundance: once
j_gene: TRBJ1-5
CDR3aa: CATSRDSESSHPQPQHF
CDR3nt: TGTGCCACCAGCAGAGATTCGGAGAGTTCTCATCCACAGCCCCAGCATTTT

v_gene: TRBV6-6
d_gene: -
abundance: -
j_gene: TRBJ1-6
CDR3aa: CASSYSGGGDSPLHF
CDR3nt: TGTGCCAGCAGTTACTCCGGGGGCGGTGATTCACCCCTCCACTTT

v_gene: TRBV28
d_gene: -
abundance: -
j_gene: TRBJ2-7
CDR3aa: CASSSGVYEQYF
CDR3nt: TGTGCCAGCAGTTCGGGGGTCTACGAGCAGTACTTC

v_gene: TRBV24-1
d_gene: -
abundance: -
j_gene: TRBJ2-2
CDR3aa: CATARGDTGELFF
CDR3nt: TGTGCCACAGCTAGGGGGGACACCGGGGAGCTGTTTTTT

v_gene: TRBV7-8
d_gene: -
abundance: -
j_gene: TRBJ1-6
CDR3aa: CASRPGPSYNSPLHF
CDR3nt: TGTGCCAGTAGGCCAGGGCCCTCCTATAATTCACCCCTCCACTTT

v_gene: TRBV29-1
d_gene: -
abundance: -
j_gene: TRBJ2-7
CDR3aa: CSVLKLQGASYEQYF
CDR3nt: TGCAGCGTCCTAAAACTACAGGGAGCCTCCTACGAGCAGTACTTC

v_gene: TRBV19
d_gene: -
abundance: -
j_gene: TRBJ1-2
CDR3aa: CASSPGRTQGYTF
CDR3nt: TGTGCCAGTAGCCCAGGACGGACACAAGGCTACACCTTC

v_gene: TRBV30
d_gene: -
abundance: once
j_gene: TRBJ2-2
CDR3aa: CAWSVTGVRTGELFF
CDR3nt: TGTGCCTGGAGTGTAACCGGGGTCCGTACCGGGGAGCTGTTTTTT

v_gene: TRBV9
d_gene: TRBD1
abundance: -
j_gene: TRBJ1-2
CDR3aa: CASSGGGDREVVYGYTF
CDR3nt: TGTGCCAGCAGCGGAGGAGGGGACAGGGAGGTGGTCTATGGCTACACCTTC

v_gene: TRBV30
d_gene: -
abundance: -
j_gene: TRBJ1-2
CDR3aa: CAWSVQYYGYTF
CDR3nt: TGTGCCTGGAGTGTACAGTACTATGGCTACACCTTC

v_gene: TRBV7-2
d_gene: -
abundance: -
j_gene: TRBJ2-7
CDR3aa: CASSLAGEFNEQYF
CDR3nt: TGTGCCAGCAGCTTAGCGGGAGAGTTTAACGAGCAGTACTTC

v_gene: TRBV7-2
d_gene: -
abundance: -
j_gene: TRBJ2-5
CDR3aa: CASGELGRQSETQYF
CDR3nt: TGTGCCAGCGGCGAATTGGGACGGCAGTCGGAGACCCAGTACTTC

v_gene: TRBV5-4
d_gene: TRBD1
abundance: -
j_gene: TRBJ2-2
CDR3aa: CASSLGTGNTGELFF
CDR3nt: TGTGCCAGCAGCTTGGGGACAGGAAACACCGGGGAGCTGTTTTTT

v_gene: TRBV30
d_gene: -
abundance: -
j_gene: TRBJ2-3
CDR3aa: CAWSRGWSDTQYF
CDR3nt: TGTGCCTGGTCTAGGGGGTGGTCAGATACGCAGTATTTT

v_gene: TRBV3-1
d_gene: -
abundance: -
j_gene: TRBJ1-2
CDR3aa: CASSHRTSYGYTF
CDR3nt: TGTGCCAGCAGCCATAGGACGAGCTATGGCTACACCTTC

v_gene: TRBV7-9
d_gene: -
abundance: once
j_gene: TRBJ2-5
CDR3aa: CASSLGPQIQYF
CDR3nt: TGTGCCAGCAGCTTAGGACCCCAGATTCAGTACTTC

v_gene: TRBV20-1
d_gene: -
abundance: -
j_gene: TRBJ2-2
CDR3aa: CSARDSPFGELFF
CDR3nt: TGCAGTGCTAGAGACTCCCCGTTCGGGGAGCTGTTTTTT

v_gene: TRBV20-1
d_gene: -
abundance: -
j_gene: TRBJ1-1
CDR3aa: CSARGTGNTEVFF
CDR3nt: TGCAGTGCTCGAGGGACGGGGAACACTGAAGTTTTCTTT

v_gene: TRBV7-2
d_gene: TRBD1
abundance: -
j_gene: TRBJ2-7
CDR3aa: CASRYSGTGYPPPSF
CDR3nt: TGTGCCAGCAGGTATTCCGGGACAGGGTATCCCCCGCCCAGCTTC

v_gene: TRBV30
d_gene: -
abundance: -
j_gene: TRBJ1-5
CDR3aa: CAWSVGGLQPQHF
CDR3nt: TGTGCCTGGAGTGTTGGGGGGCTTCAGCCCCAGCATTTT

v_gene: TRBV15
d_gene: -
abundance: -
j_gene: TRBJ2-2
CDR3aa: CATSRAARGELFF
CDR3nt: TGTGCCACCAGCAGAGCCGCACGCGGGGAGCTGTTTTTT

v_gene: TRBV6-5
d_gene: -
abundance: once
j_gene: TRBJ1-3
CDR3aa: CASSYSGNRASGNTIYF
CDR3nt: TGTGCCAGCAGTTACTCGGGCAACAGGGCCTCTGGAAACACCATATATTTT

v_gene: TRBV7-2
d_gene: TRBD1
abundance: -
j_gene: TRBJ2-7
CDR3aa: CASSRMWTGNYEQYF
CDR3nt: TGTGCCAGCAGCCGAATGTGGACAGGGAACTACGAGCAGTACTTC

v_gene: TRBV4-2
d_gene: -
abundance: once
j_gene: TRBJ2-1
CDR3aa: CASSQPPLGGVYNEQFF
CDR3nt: TGTGCCAGCAGCCAACCCCCCTTAGGGGGGGTCTACAATGAGCAGTTCTTC

v_gene: TRBV7-2
d_gene: TRBD2
abundance: -
j_gene: TRBJ2-5
CDR3aa: CASSLEWRGGRETQYF
CDR3nt: TGTGCCAGCAGCTTAGAATGGCGGGGGGGCCGTGAGACCCAGTACTTC

v_gene: TRBV20-1
d_gene: -
abundance: -
j_gene: TRBJ1-6
CDR3aa: CSAIRPNSPLHF
CDR3nt: TGCAGTGCTATCAGGCCTAATTCACCCCTCCACTTT

v_gene: TRBV4-1
d_gene: TRBD1
abundance: -
j_gene: TRBJ1-2
CDR3aa: CASSQGTGNNYGYTF
CDR3nt: TGCGCCAGCAGCCAAGGGACAGGGAATAACTATGGCTACACCTTC

v_gene: TRBV27
d_gene: TRBD2
abundance: -
j_gene: TRBJ2-3
CDR3aa: CAPKVGGGGTDTQYF
CDR3nt: TGTGCCCCGAAGGTGGGCGGGGGGGGAACAGATACGCAGTATTTT

v_gene: TRBV18
d_gene: TRBD1
abundance: -
j_gene: TRBJ1-5
CDR3aa: CASSPGQVHQPQHF
CDR3nt: TGTGCCAGCTCACCCGGACAGGTGCATCAGCCCCAGCATTTT

v_gene: TRBV2
d_gene: -
abundance: once
j_gene: TRBJ2-3
CDR3aa: CASSPPPDTQYF
CDR3nt: TGTGCCAGCAGCCCCCCCCCAGATACGCAGTATTTT

v_gene: TRBV6-2/TRBV6-3
d_gene: -
abundance: -
j_gene: TRBJ1-6
CDR3aa: CASSWTHGAPLHF
CDR3nt: TGTGCCAGCAGCTGGACACACGGAGCCCCCCTCCACTTT

v_gene: TRBV6-6
d_gene: -
abundance: -
j_gene: TRBJ2-5
CDR3aa: CASSSPGDWETQYF
CDR3nt: TGTGCCAGCAGTTCCCCTGGAGATTGGGAGACCCAGTACTTC

v_gene: TRBV15
d_gene: -
abundance: -
j_gene: TRBJ2-7
CDR3aa: CATSPRGYEQYF
CDR3nt: TGTGCCACCAGCCCCCGGGGATACGAGCAGTACTTC

v_gene: TRBV4-2
d_gene: TRBD1
abundance: -
j_gene: TRBJ2-4
CDR3aa: CASSQVRGRENIQYF
CDR3nt: TGTGCCAGCAGCCAAGTCAGGGGGCGCGAAAACATTCAGTACTTC

v_gene: TRBV30
d_gene: -
abundance: -
j_gene: TRBJ1-3
CDR3aa: CAWSVGRINGNTIYF
CDR3nt: TGTGCCTGGAGTGTGGGGCGGATTAATGGAAACACCATATATTTT

v_gene: TRBV20-1
d_gene: TRBD1
abundance: once
j_gene: TRBJ1-1
CDR3aa: CSASRNRGSGAFF
CDR3nt: TGCAGTGCTTCGCGTAACAGGGGGTCAGGAGCTTTCTTT

v_gene: TRBV9
d_gene: -
abundance: once
j_gene: TRBJ2-7
CDR3aa: CASSPRDPSYEQYF
CDR3nt: TGTGCCAGCAGCCCCCGGGACCCCTCCTACGAGCAGTACTTC

v_gene: TRBV29-1
d_gene: -
abundance: -
j_gene: TRBJ2-4
CDR3aa: CSVEAWAGGQGIAKNIQYF
CDR3nt: TGCAGCGTTGAAGCTTGGGCGGGAGGACAGGGGATAGCCAAAAACATTCAGTACTTC

v_gene: TRBV11-1
d_gene: TRBD1
abundance: -
j_gene: TRBJ2-2
CDR3aa: CASSPRTGVGGELFF
CDR3nt: TGTGCCAGCAGCCCCAGGACAGGGGTCGGCGGGGAGCTGTTTTTT

v_gene: TRBV18
d_gene: TRBD2
abundance: -
j_gene: TRBJ2-1
CDR3aa: CASSPPASGSEQFF
CDR3nt: TGTGCCAGCTCACCACCGGCTAGCGGGTCTGAGCAGTTCTTC

v_gene: TRBV11-2
d_gene: -
abundance: -
j_gene: TRBJ1-2
CDR3aa: CASSLVRGYTF
CDR3nt: TGTGCCAGCAGCTTAGTTCGGGGCTACACCTTC

v_gene: TRBV24-1
d_gene: -
abundance: -
j_gene: TRBJ2-1
CDR3aa: CATSVGYNEQFF
CDR3nt: TGTGCCACCAGTGTGGGGTACAATGAGCAGTTCTTC

v_gene: TRBV30
d_gene: -
abundance: -
j_gene: TRBJ2-6
CDR3aa: CAWSPSGANVLTF
CDR3nt: TGTGCCTGGAGTCCTTCTGGGGCCAACGTCCTGACTTTC

v_gene: TRBV12-3/TRBV12-4
d_gene: -
abundance: few
j_gene: TRBJ2-7
CDR3aa: CASRGGYEQYF
CDR3nt: TGTGCCAGCAGGGGCGGATACGAGCAGTACTTC

v_gene: TRBV6-5
d_gene: TRBD1
abundance: -
j_gene: TRBJ1-6
CDR3aa: CASSYSRDRGNSPLHF
CDR3nt: TGTGCCAGCAGTTACTCGAGGGACAGGGGTAATTCACCCCTCCACTTT

v_gene: TRBV30
d_gene: -
abundance: -
j_gene: TRBJ2-7
CDR3aa: CAWGTEGEQYF
CDR3nt: TGTGCCTGGGGGACCGAGGGAGAGCAGTACTTC

v_gene: TRBV2
d_gene: -
abundance: -
j_gene: TRBJ1-6
CDR3aa: CASSDRITNSPLHF
CDR3nt: TGTGCCAGCAGTGACCGGATTACTAATTCACCCCTCCACTTT

v_gene: TRBV15
d_gene: -
abundance: -
j_gene: TRBJ1-2
CDR3aa: CATSGSELLYGYTF
CDR3nt: TGTGCCACCAGCGGTTCGGAGCTTCTTTATGGCTACACCTTC

v_gene: TRBV24-1
d_gene: -
abundance: -
j_gene: TRBJ1-2
CDR3aa: CATSSWDEGYGYTF
CDR3nt: TGTGCCACCAGTTCGTGGGATGAAGGATATGGCTACACCTTC